The present T cell receptor beta chain was sequenced within a study of cytomegalovirus exposure and HLA in healthy donors. V was trimmed by 7 bases and J by 0 bases, leaving 13 bases between them. The germline V gene encodes CDR1 SNHLY and CDR2 FYNNEI. CDR3 size: 14 residues. The PCR made use of 60 Vbeta and 13 Jbeta primers. Some clones are missing from TCRdb's copy, which holds only in-frame ones; the method was immunoSEQ multiplex PCR. The sample records just over 150,000 clones, approximately 76% being singletons. Regarding the study as a whole: Looking again later, the authors saw that most CMV-associated TCR beta chains seemed HLA-restricted. Follow-up analysis found HLA locus-dependent TCR association rates, highest for DRB1 and lowest for HLA-C.

In regard to this clone: The antigen is not known.

The gene calls are TRBV2 and TRBJ2-7; D gene ambiguous. The TCR originated in a female donor in good health and CMV-seronegative. The sequencing input was PBMCs. CDR3 sequence reads: CASNADFSSYEQYF. CDR3 DNA sequence: TGTGCCAGCAACGCAGATTTTTCCTCCTACGAGCAGTACTTC.